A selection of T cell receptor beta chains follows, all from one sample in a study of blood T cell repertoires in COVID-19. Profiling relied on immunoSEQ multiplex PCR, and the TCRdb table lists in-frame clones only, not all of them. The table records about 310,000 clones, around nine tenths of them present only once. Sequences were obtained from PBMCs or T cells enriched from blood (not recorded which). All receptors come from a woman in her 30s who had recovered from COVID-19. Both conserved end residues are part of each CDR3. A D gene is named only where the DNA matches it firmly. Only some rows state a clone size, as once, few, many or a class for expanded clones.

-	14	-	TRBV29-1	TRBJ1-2	TGCAGCGTCCTATCTGGCGGGGACAACTATGGCTACACCTTC	CSVLSGGDNYGYTF
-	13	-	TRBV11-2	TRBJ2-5	TGTGCCAGCAGCGAGGACAGAGAGGAGACCCAGTACTTC	CASSEDREETQYF
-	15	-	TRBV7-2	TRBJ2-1	TGTGCCAGCAAGGACACCCAAAGCTCCTACAATGAGCAGTTCTTC	CASKDTQSSYNEQFF
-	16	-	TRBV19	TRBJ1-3	TGTGCCAGTAGTACCACGGAGTATCACTCTGGAAACACCATATATTTT	CASSTTEYHSGNTIYF
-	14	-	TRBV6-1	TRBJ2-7	TGTGCCAGCAGTGAGGCCCCGACTTGGAACGAGCAGTACTTC	CASSEAPTWNEQYF
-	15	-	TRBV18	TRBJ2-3	TGTGCCAGCTCACCACGAGGGGGTCCCACAGATACGCAGTATTTT	CASSPRGGPTDTQYF
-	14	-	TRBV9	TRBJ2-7	TGTGCCAGCAGCGTTGCAGGGCACTCCTACGAGCAGTACTTC	CASSVAGHSYEQYF
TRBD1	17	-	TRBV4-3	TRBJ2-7	TGCGCCAGCAGCCCCAAACTACCGGGACAGGGGGCTAACGAGCAGTACTTC	CASSPKLPGQGANEQYF
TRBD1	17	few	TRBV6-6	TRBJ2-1	TGTGCCAGCAGTCCTACGGGACAGGGGATCTCCTACAATGAGCAGTTCTTC	CASSPTGQGISYNEQFF
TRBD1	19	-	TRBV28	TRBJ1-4	TGTGCCAGCAGTTTTCCTGGGACAGGGGTGCAAGGCGTTCCTGAAAAACTGTTTTTT	CASSFPGTGVQGVPEKLFF
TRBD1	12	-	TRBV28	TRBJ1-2	TGTGCCAGCAGACGGACAGGGGGGGGCTACACCTTC	CASRRTGGGYTF
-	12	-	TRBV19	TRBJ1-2	TGTGCCAGCTTGAAGGGGGACTATGGCTACACCTTC	CASLKGDYGYTF
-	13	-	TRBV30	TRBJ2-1	TGTGCCTGGAGTGTTATAGTTCTCAATGAGCAGTTCTTC	CAWSVIVLNEQFF
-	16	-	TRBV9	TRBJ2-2	TGTGCCAGCACGACGTCATCGGGGAAGCCCCCCGGGGAGCTGTTTTTT	CASTTSSGKPPGELFF
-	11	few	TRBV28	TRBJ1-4	TGTGCCAGCACGACTAATGAAAAACTGTTTTTT	CASTTNEKLFF